The 18 T cell receptor beta chains below were found in one sample sequenced in a study of blood T cells in healthy people across ages (dated by TCRdb to 2015 to 2017). To prepare the library, 5' RACE was applied. The reads were generated on an Illumina HiSeq 2500. The second PCR ran for roughly 7 to 12 cycles and used a J-beta primer mix along with a sample-barcoded 5' primer. TCRdb cleaned the public reads at Q25 with fastp, built clones with MiXCR and kept in-frame beta chains. When rows share a CDR3 protein, they turn into one entry using the most common DNA and genes. Within this sample are under 2,000,000 distinct CDR3 sequences, with about 50% of them counted one time only. Roughly 2% of the sample rests with the top ten. The sequenced sample was blood. The source is a woman aged 40 to 50 in good health.

This chain links TRBV12-3 or TRBV12-4 with TRBJ1-1; 7 nucleotides line up with TRBD1. The CDR3 runs to 13 residues. Germline trimming cut 6 bases from V and 5 bases from J; bases unmatched to any gene: 6. The CDR3 spells CASSLTGKTEAFF. Written as DNA, the CDR3 is TGTGCCAGCAGCCTGACAGGGAAAACTGAAGCTTTCTTT.

This rearrangement joins TRBV11-2 to TRBJ2-5; 7 bases are shared with TRBD1. V lost 2 bases to trimming and J lost 0 bases; unmatched junction nucleotides: 3. Germline CDR1 reads SGHAT; CDR2 reads FQNNGV. CDR3 length: 15 amino acids. The CDR3 DNA reads TGTGCCAGCAGCTTACTGACAGGGTACCAAGAGACCCAGTACTTC. This codes for CASSLLTGYQETQYF.

V and J are TRBV7-2 and TRBJ1-6; D is ambiguous. The CDR3 length is 13 residues. Per germline, CDR1 SGHTA and CDR2 FQGNSA. V was trimmed by 5 bases and J by 6 bases, leaving 8 bases between them. The DNA for the CDR3 is TGTGCCAGCAGCCGAGAAACTAATTCACCCCTCCACTTT. It codes for CASSRETNSPLHF.

Worth noting for this clonotype: A junction end diverges from the germline sequence, so it may reflect a read error. V is TRBV27 and J is TRBJ2-3, with 11 positions matching TRBD2. The germline V gene encodes CDR1 MNHEY and CDR2 SMNVEV (reference sequence). The CDR3 extends over 16 amino acids. DNA of the CDR3: TGTGCCAGCAGTAAGCTAGCGGGGGGAAGCACAGATACGCGGTGTTTT. Translated: CASSKLAGGSTDTRCF.

This clonotype was counted at least ten times. The V and J genes are TRBV20-1 and TRBJ2-6, with TRBD2 as a possible D gene (6 bases). The CDR3 is made up of 16 amino acids. Germline values: CDR1 DFQATT, CDR2 SNEGSKA (reference sequence). Deletions cut 3 bases from V and 0 bases from J, with 12 bases between. The CDR3 DNA follows: TGCAGTGCTAGTATAGGGGAGGTCTCTGGGGCCAACGTCCTGACTTTC. Translation: CSASIGEVSGANVLTF.

The chain recombines TRBV20-1 with TRBJ1-5; the D gene is possibly TRBD1 (5 bases). V lost 1 base and J lost 5, with 15 bases in between. CDR3 length: 15 amino acids. The germline gives CDR1 DFQATT, CDR2 SNEGSKA (reference sequence). The CDR3 DNA reads TGCAGTGCTAGAGCCCGGGGGGGGTTCGATCAGCCCCAGCATTTT. Encoded protein: CSARARGGFDQPQHF.

V usage is TRBV25-1 and J usage is TRBJ1-2; D is undetermined. Trimming took off 9 bases at V and 5 bases at J, with 13 bases between the two ends. The CDR3 has 12 amino acids. Germline-derived CDR1 and CDR2 are MGHDK and SYGVNS. This chain's CDR3 is CARLGSRYGYTF. The CDR3 coding sequence is TGTGCCAGACTTGGTTCGCGTTATGGCTACACCTTC.

The chain has TRBV20-1 and TRBJ2-7; D remains unclear. Deletions cut 1 base from V and 0 bases from J, with 16 bases between. This CDR3 is built from 16 residues. Germline CDR1 DFQATT, CDR2 SNEGSKA (reference sequence). The CDR3 DNA follows: TGCAGTGCTAGAGGGTTCGCTAACCTAAGCTCCTACGAGCAGTACTTC. Translated, it gives CSARGFANLSSYEQYF.

This clonotype was detected only a few times. The chain is built from TRBV6-5 and TRBJ2-5; 9 bases line up with TRBD2. This CDR3 has 15 residues. Germline V gene lookup returns CDR1 MNHEY and CDR2 SVGAGI. V dropped 0 bases and J dropped 11; count of bases not matched to a gene: 10. CDR3 loop: CASSYSRGGRNEQYF. For the CDR3, the DNA is TGTGCCAGCAGTTACTCGCGGGGGGGCCGAAATGAGCAGTACTTC.

This clonotype has a handful of counts. The rearrangement links TRBV4-1 to TRBJ2-7, with D possibly matching TRBD1 (5 bases). Trimming removed 1 base at V and 0 bases at J, with 10 bases between. The germline V gene has CDR1 MGHRA and CDR2 YSYEKL. The CDR3 consists of 15 residues. The CDR3 DNA sequence: TGCGCCAGCAGCCAAGGGACAAGGAGCTCCTACGAGCAGTACTTC. Its protein is CASSQGTRSSYEQYF.

The rearrangement joins TRBV10-1 to TRBJ2-5; either TRBD1 or TRBD2 may supply D (5 bases each). The germline V gene has CDR1 WNHNN and CDR2 SYGVQD (reference sequence). With 5 bases removed from V and 7 bases from J, the gap between germline ends came to 20 bases. The CDR3 is 15 amino acids. This chain's CDR3 is CASSTGLLGEGTQYF. The CDR3 DNA sequence: TGCGCCAGCAGTACGGGGCTCTTAGGAGAAGGGACCCAGTACTTC.

This clonotype was seen a few times. The V gene is TRBV11-2, the J gene TRBJ2-7; D is unresolved. V was pared by 3 bases and J by 7 bases, with 16 bases between. The CDR3 has 14 amino acids. CDR1 and CDR2 (germline): SGHAT, FQNNGV. DNA of the CDR3: TGTGCCAGCAGCTTGGCCCCAGGCAGTCGAGAGCAGTACTTC. Protein sequence: CASSLAPGSREQYF.

At least ten counts were recorded for this clonotype. The chain is built from TRBV7-9 and TRBJ2-1; no clear D. V lost 8 bases to trimming and J lost 7 bases, with 3 bases between them. The germline gives CDR1 SEHNR, CDR2 FQNEAQ (reference sequence). The CDR3 runs to 9 residues. The DNA for the CDR3 is TGTGCCAGCCCTAATGAGCAGTTCTTC. Translating gives CASPNEQFF.

This clonotype was counted a few times. This CDR3 reads CASSLAGVLDTQYF. The CDR3, as DNA: TGCGCCAGCAGTCTAGCGGGGGTTTTAGATACGCAGTATTTT. The chain employs TRBV5-1 and TRBJ2-3; TRBD2 agrees at 10 bases. Germline V gives CDR1 SGHRS, CDR2 YFSETQ. Trimming at V came to 5 bases and at J to 5 bases, leaving 5 bases not matched to a gene. The CDR3 spans 14 residues.

The V gene is TRBV20-1, the J gene TRBJ2-7; 8 bases line up with TRBD1. Trimming at V came to 5 bases and at J to 7 bases, leaving 13 bases not matched to a gene. The CDR3 is made up of 14 amino acids. Germline loops: CDR1 DFQATT, CDR2 SNEGSKA (reference sequence). The CDR3 nucleotides are TGCAGTGCTCCCAGACAGGGGCCATACAATGAGCAGTACTTC. Its protein is CSAPRQGPYNEQYF.

V is TRBV4-1 and J is TRBJ1-5; no definite D call. Trimming cost V 1 base and J 6 bases, with 13 bases left between them. The CDR3 has 15 amino acids. The V gene's germline CDR1 is MGHRA and CDR2 YSYEKL. CDR3: CASSQVPAPGQPQHF. DNA for the CDR3: TGCGCCAGCAGCCAAGTCCCGGCCCCAGGTCAGCCCCAGCATTTT.

Worth noting for this clonotype: An end of the junction differs from the germline gene, which may be a read error. The chain's CDR3 is CASSLGPAPTTEGCTF. The CDR3 DNA sequence: TGCGCCAGCAGCTTGGGTCCAGCACCAACCACGGAAGGCTGCACCTTC. The rearrangement links TRBV5-1 to TRBJ1-2; D unclear. The CDR3 length is 16 residues. From germline, CDR1 is SGHRS and CDR2 YFSETQ.

V usage is TRBV29-1 and J usage is TRBJ2-3; 7 nucleotides match TRBD2. The CDR3 length is 15 residues. Germline V gene sequence: CDR1 SQVTM, CDR2 ANQGSEA. With V trimmed by 6 bases and J by 4 bases, 13 bases remained unmatched. The CDR3 protein is CSVARGTQGADTQYF. The CDR3, as DNA: TGCAGCGTCGCGCGGGGGACCCAGGGCGCAGATACGCAGTATTTT.